These T cell receptor beta chains were read from a single sample in a study of T cells in localized non-small cell lung cancer. Produced via immunoSEQ multiplex PCR; TCRdb's table is partial and in-frame only. The profile shows under 9,500 clones, around 90% of them singletons. The source material was peripheral blood, sampled before any cancer treatment. The receptors were gathered from a woman aged 35 to 69 with stage I squamous cell lung carcinoma. Each CDR3 is given with its conserved first and last residue. Fields, in order: V gene, clone size, D gene, J gene, CDR3 protein, CDR3 DNA. A D gene is named only where the DNA matches it firmly. Clone size appears in some rows only: once, few, many, or a class for an expanded clone.

>TRBV5-1|.|.|TRBJ2-1
CASSLAVTHTEQFF
TGCGCCAGCAGCTTGGCCGTGACGCACACTGAGCAGTTCTTC
>TRBV6-5|few|.|TRBJ2-5
CASRPNFGETQYF
TGTGCCAGCAGGCCTAATTTCGGGGAGACCCAGTACTTC
>TRBV25-1|.|.|TRBJ2-2
CASSETGELFF
TGTGCCAGCAGTGAAACCGGGGAGCTGTTTTTT
>TRBV2|.|.|TRBJ2-6
CASSLLSQGGSGANVLTF
TGTGCCAGCAGCCTTTTGTCCCAAGGAGGATCTGGGGCCAACGTCCTGACTTTC
>TRBV27|.|TRBD1|TRBJ1-2
CASSLGQGAPSTF
TGTGCCAGCAGTTTGGGGCAGGGGGCCCCTTCAACCTTC
>TRBV2|.|.|TRBJ1-2
CASSEDRELANYGYTF
TGTGCCAGCAGTGAAGACAGGGAACTCGCTAACTATGGCTACACCTTC
>TRBV6-5|.|.|TRBJ1-4
CASSGQSWEKLFF
TGTGCCAGCAGTGGGCAGTCCTGGGAAAAACTGTTTTTT
>TRBV5-1|.|.|TRBJ1-6
CASSLEGTQYNSPLHF
TGCGCCAGCAGCTTGGAGGGAACTCAATATAATTCACCCCTCCACTTT
>TRBV4-1|.|TRBD2|TRBJ2-7
CASSLSGAGGYEQYF
TGCGCCAGCAGCCTGTCGGGGGCGGGGGGTTACGAGCAGTACTTC
>TRBV27|.|.|TRBJ1-6
CASSLGTRGNLISPLHF
TGTGCCAGCAGCTTGGGGACAAGGGGAAATTTAATTTCACCCCTCCACTTT
>TRBV6-1|.|.|TRBJ1-3
CASSPQAAGGNTIYF
TGTGCCAGCAGTCCGCAGGCCGCGGGTGGAAACACCATATATTTT
>TRBV6-5|.|.|TRBJ1-4
CASSYGGDNEKLFF
TGTGCCAGCAGTTACGGTGGGGATAATGAAAAACTGTTTTTT
>TRBV29-1|.|.|TRBJ2-5
CSAGFVDGETQYF
TGTAGCGCGGGCTTTGTGGATGGGGAGACCCAGTACTTC
>TRBV6-1|once|.|TRBJ1-5
CASSDRGASQPQHF
TGTGCCAGCAGTGACCGTGGAGCCAGTCAGCCCCAGCATTTT
>TRBV7-3|.|.|TRBJ1-6
CASSSGGGSPLHF
TGTGCCAGCAGCTCAGGAGGGGGTTCACCCCTCCACTTT
>TRBV4-1|.|TRBD1|TRBJ1-1
CASSQEVSRGDTEAFF
TGCGCCAGCAGCCAAGAAGTGTCCAGGGGGGACACTGAAGCTTTCTTT
>TRBV7-8|.|.|TRBJ2-1
CASSLLSAGRRNEQFF
TGTGCCAGCAGCTTACTCTCGGCGGGGCGGAGGAATGAGCAGTTCTTC
>TRBV11-3|.|.|TRBJ2-7
CASSLMGPHSYEQYF
TGTGCCAGCAGCTTAATGGGGCCCCACTCCTACGAGCAGTACTTC
>TRBV19|.|.|TRBJ1-1
CASSRSHVLGFEAFF
TGTGCCAGTAGTAGGTCCCACGTGCTGGGGTTTGAAGCTTTCTTT
>TRBV27|.|.|TRBJ1-5
CASSLKAPYSNQPQHF
TGTGCCAGCAGTTTAAAGGCCCCTTATAGCAATCAGCCCCAGCATTTT
>TRBV11-3|.|.|TRBJ2-7
CASSPTEVRYEQYF
TGTGCCAGCAGCCCCACGGAGGTTCGCTACGAGCAGTACTTC
>TRBV2|.|.|TRBJ2-1
CASPRTGTSSYNEQFF
TGTGCCAGCCCCCGAACAGGGACAAGCTCCTACAATGAGCAGTTCTTC
>TRBV7-9|.|TRBD1|TRBJ2-4
CATIGTGGSGNIQYF
TGTGCCACCATCGGGACAGGGGGCTCGGGGAACATTCAGTACTTC
>TRBV19|.|TRBD2|TRBJ2-3
CASSSDRDLAGVLTDTQYF
TGTGCCAGTAGTTCCGACAGGGATCTAGCGGGGGTACTCACAGATACGCAGTATTTT
>TRBV11-3|.|.|TRBJ1-1
CASSLDQRPGEAFF
TGTGCCAGCAGCTTAGACCAACGACCCGGTGAAGCTTTCTTT
>TRBV6-1|.|.|TRBJ1-1
CASSETWRADTEAFF
TGTGCCAGCAGTGAAACGTGGAGGGCAGACACTGAAGCTTTCTTT
>TRBV30|once|.|TRBJ1-2
CAWSGAGDYGYTF
TGTGCCTGGAGTGGGGCCGGGGACTATGGCTACACCTTC
>TRBV5-1|.|TRBD1|TRBJ2-7
CASSPDRDSLTRYEQYF
TGCGCCAGCAGCCCGGACCGGGACAGCCTAACCCGCTACGAGCAGTACTTC
>TRBV15|.|.|TRBJ1-5
CATSREGASNQPQHF
TGTGCCACCAGCAGAGAAGGGGCGAGCAATCAGCCCCAGCATTTT